The 14 T cell receptor beta chains below come from one sample, sequenced in a study of T cells in Graves' hyperthyroidism and ophthalmopathy. Researchers took RNA transcripts and amplified the TCR beta CDR3 regions from them. HTBI primers were the set used in a first-round RT-PCR of the TCR CDR3. MiXCR was run by TCRdb on the multiplex PCR reads, yielding one entry per CDR3 protein. This sample has around 620,000 distinct CDR3 sequences; 12% to 15% occur once, and the top ten carry about 7%. The specimen sequenced was blood. Every receptor here comes from a young woman with Graves' ophthalmopathy.

This clonotype appeared many times. The rearrangement joins TRBV7-8 to TRBJ2-3, with a tentative D call TRBD1 (6 bases). Germline CDR1 SGHVS, CDR2 FQNEAQ. V lost 5 bases, J lost 2 bases, and 17 bases lay in between. The CDR3 spans 16 residues. The CDR3 here is CASSVRRQGHTDTQYF. CDR3 sequence (DNA): TGTGCCAGCAGCGTTAGAAGGCAGGGGCACACAGATACGCAGTATTTT.

This clonotype was found many times. The gene calls are TRBV11-2 and TRBJ2-5; TRBD1 is a possible D gene (5 bases). Trimming took 5 bases from V and 3 from J, leaving 19 bases between them. In germline, CDR1 is SGHAT, CDR2 FQNNGV. The CDR3 totals 16 residues. This CDR3 reads CASSPEGRTPKETQYF. CDR3 nucleotides: TGTGCCAGCAGCCCCGAAGGTCGGACACCCAAAGAGACCCAGTACTTC.

This clonotype has a handful of counts. CDR3 sequence (DNA): TGTGCCAGCGGGCAGGGCTATGGCTACACCTTC. Translation: CASGQGYGYTF. V and J are TRBV6-2 or TRBV6-3 and TRBJ1-2, with D maybe TRBD1 (5 bases). Germline CDR1 and CDR2: MNHEY and SVGEGT. Deletions cut 8 bases from V and 4 bases from J, with 8 bases between. CDR3 length: 11 amino acids.

At least ten counts were recorded for this clonotype. The J gene is TRBJ2-5, the V gene TRBV7-2, with 12 nucleotides matching TRBD2. J gave up 3 bases and V 4 bases, and 6 bases lay outside the gene matches. CDR3 length equals 16 residues. In germline, CDR1 is SGHTA, CDR2 FQGNSA. The CDR3 here is CASSSQLAGGKETQYF. DNA of the CDR3: TGTGCCAGCAGCTCCCAACTAGCGGGAGGTAAAGAGACCCAGTACTTC.

The chain combines TRBV20-1 with TRBJ2-7; tentatively, D is TRBD1 (6 bases). Trimming removed 1 base from V and 0 bases from J, with 10 bases in between. Per the germline V gene, CDR1 is DFQATT and CDR2 is SNEGSKA (reference sequence). The CDR3 runs 14 residues. CDR3 DNA sequence: TGCAGTGCTAGAGGACAGGAGAGCTCCTACGAGCAGTACTTC. This gives the protein CSARGQESSYEQYF.

This clonotype was seen many times. The V gene is TRBV9, the J gene TRBJ2-3; 8 bases are shared with TRBD2. The V and J ends lost 0 bases and 5 bases, in that order; junction bases with no gene match: 5. The CDR3 runs 15 residues. Germline values: CDR1 SGDLS, CDR2 YYNGEE. CDR3 loop: CASSVGSGSGDTQYF. The CDR3, as DNA: TGTGCCAGCAGCGTAGGAAGCGGGAGTGGAGATACGCAGTATTTT.

Many counts were recorded for this clonotype. V and J are TRBV7-3 and TRBJ2-1; 10 bases are shared with TRBD1. The CDR3 spans 16 residues. The junction had 6 bases not matched to a gene; V was cut back by 5 bases and J by 2 bases. Germline V CDR1 and CDR2: SGHTA, FQGTGA. Written as DNA, the CDR3 is TGTGCCAGCAGCCCCGAGGGACAGGGGACCTACAATGAGCAGTTCTTC. Translation: CASSPEGQGTYNEQFF.

Ten or more counts support this clonotype. The V and J genes are TRBV30 and TRBJ2-7; D unresolved. Germline loops: CDR1 GTSNPN, CDR2 SVGIG (reference sequence). The CDR3 sequence is 10 residues long. The CDR3 protein is CGLSADEQYF. CDR3 coding DNA: TGTGGTCTCTCCGCGGACGAGCAGTACTTC.

The chain employs TRBV29-1 and TRBJ2-5; 14 bases are a match to TRBD2. The CDR3 length is 13 residues. V shed 6 bases, J shed 4 bases, and the junction held 1 base outside the gene matches. The germline V gene has CDR1 SQVTM and CDR2 ANQGSEA. The CDR3 bases are TGCAGCGTGGGGACTAGCGGGAGAGAGACCCAGTACTTC. Translated, it gives CSVGTSGRETQYF. Full variable domain (rest looked up from reference TRBV29-1 and TRBJ2-5): SAVISQKPSRDICQRGTSLTIQCQVDSQVTMMFWYRQQPGQSLTLIATANQGSEATYESGFVIDKFPISRPNLTFSTLTVSNMSPEDSSIYLCSVGTSGRETQYFGPGTRLLVL.

This clonotype was counted once. This sequence may be a read error, since a much larger clone differs from it by one base. The rearrangement uses TRBV7-2 and TRBJ1-1, with D possibly being TRBD1 (5 bases). This CDR3 is built from 15 residues. V was shortened by 5 bases and J by 4 bases, with 17 bases between the two germline ends. CDR1 is SGHTA and CDR2 is FQGNSA in the germline V gene. CDR3 DNA sequence: TGTGCCAGCAGCGTCATGGGGGGTGGGGCCACTGAAGCTTTCTTT. Translation: CASSVMGGGATEAFF.

In this sample, this clonotype turned up many times. The rearrangement uses TRBV18 and TRBJ2-1; D uncertain. Germline V gene data show CDR1 as KGHSH and CDR2 as LQKENI. V was clipped by 0 bases and J by 5 bases, with 8 bases between them. The CDR3 is 14 amino acids. CDR3 in amino acids: CASSPPFPHNEQFF. The CDR3 DNA sequence: TGTGCCAGCTCACCACCGTTCCCACACAATGAGCAGTTCTTC. Using reference TRBV18 and TRBJ2-1 for the parts outside the CDR3, the full variable domain is NAGVMQNPRHLVRRRGQEARLRCSPMKGHSHVYWYRQLPEEGLKFMVYLQKENIIDESGMPKERFSAEFPKEGPSILRIQQVVRGDSAAYFCASSPPFPHNEQFFGPGTRLTVL.

This clonotype was seen ten or more times. This CDR3 is CSARDTGRMNTEAFF. DNA for the CDR3: TGCAGTGCTAGAGATACGGGGCGGATGAACACTGAAGCTTTCTTT. The V and J genes are TRBV20-1 and TRBJ1-1; D is possibly TRBD1 (5 bases). There are 15 residues in the CDR3. Trimming shortened V by 0 bases and J by 0 bases, and 11 bases separated the two germline ends. Per germline, CDR1 DFQATT and CDR2 SNEGSKA (reference sequence).

This clonotype was seen many times. The rearrangement links TRBV5-1 to TRBJ2-7; D is possibly TRBD1 (6 bases). This CDR3 region has 17 residues. Between the trimmed V and J ends, which lost 0 bases and 6 bases, there was a span of 22 bases. The germline gives CDR1 SGHRS, CDR2 YFSETQ. In DNA form, the CDR3 reads TGCGCCAGCAGCTTGGGGGCCCCAGGGAGCAGGGGCCGCGAGCAGTACTTC. It encodes CASSLGAPGSRGREQYF. The variable domain in full, completed from reference TRBV5-1 and TRBJ2-7, reads KAGVTQTPRYLIKTRGQQVTLSCSPISGHRSVSWYQQTPGQGLQFLFEYFSETQRNKGNFPGRFSGRQFSNSRSEMNVSTLELGDSALYLCASSLGAPGSRGREQYFGPGTRLTVT.

This clonotype occurred many times. The rearrangement uses TRBV11-3 and TRBJ2-3; a possible D gene is TRBD2 (5 bases). The CDR3 covers 17 residues. CDR1 is SGHNT, CDR2 YENEEA, per germline. Trimming removed 5 bases at V and 2 bases at J, with 20 bases between. CDR3 in amino acids: CASSQLRDPHFTDTQYF. In nucleotides, the CDR3 is TGTGCCAGCAGCCAACTCCGGGATCCTCACTTCACAGATACGCAGTATTTT.